This T cell receptor beta chain appears in the sequencing data of a study of blood T cell repertoires in COVID-19. Categorization into cohorts depended on clinical history that participants reported. V lost 2 bases, J lost 2 bases, and 1 base stayed unmatched. CDR3 size: 15 residues. The germline V gene encodes CDR1 MDHEN and CDR2 SYDVKM. Sequencing used immunoSEQ multiplex PCR; TCRdb keeps in-frame clones, though not all of them. The table lists a few hundred thousand clones, roughly nine tenths of them singletons. This TCR derives from an older woman who had recovered from COVID-19. Sequencing was performed on PBMCs or T cells enriched from blood (not recorded which). The gene calls are TRBV28 and TRBJ1-3; 9 bases fit TRBD1. The DNA of the CDR3 is TGTGCCAGCAGTTTAAGGGACAGGGCTGGAAACACCATATATTTT. It specifies CASSLRDRAGNTIYF.